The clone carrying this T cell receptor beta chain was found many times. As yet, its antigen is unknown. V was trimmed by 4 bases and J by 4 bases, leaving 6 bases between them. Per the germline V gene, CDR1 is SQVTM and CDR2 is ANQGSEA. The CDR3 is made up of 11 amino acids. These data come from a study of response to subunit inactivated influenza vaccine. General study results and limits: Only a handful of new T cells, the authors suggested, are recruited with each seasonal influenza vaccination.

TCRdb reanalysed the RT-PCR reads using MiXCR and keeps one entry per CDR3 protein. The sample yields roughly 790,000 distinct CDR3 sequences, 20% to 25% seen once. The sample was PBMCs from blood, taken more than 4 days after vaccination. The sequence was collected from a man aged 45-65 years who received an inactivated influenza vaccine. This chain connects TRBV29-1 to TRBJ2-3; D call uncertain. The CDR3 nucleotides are TGCAGCGTTGTGAAGTCAGATACGCAGTATTTT. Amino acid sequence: CSVVKSDTQYF.